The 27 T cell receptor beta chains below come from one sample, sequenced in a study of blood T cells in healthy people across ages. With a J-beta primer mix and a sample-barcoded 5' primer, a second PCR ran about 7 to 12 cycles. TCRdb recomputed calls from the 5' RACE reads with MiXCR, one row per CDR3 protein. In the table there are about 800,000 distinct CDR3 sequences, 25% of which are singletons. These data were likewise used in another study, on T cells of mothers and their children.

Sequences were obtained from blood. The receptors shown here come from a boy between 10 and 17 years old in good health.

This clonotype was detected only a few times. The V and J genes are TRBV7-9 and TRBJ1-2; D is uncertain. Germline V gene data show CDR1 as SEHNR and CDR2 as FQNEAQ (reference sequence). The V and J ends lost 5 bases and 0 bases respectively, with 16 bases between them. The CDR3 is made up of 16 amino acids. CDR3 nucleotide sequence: TGTGCCAGCAGCCCAAACTACGCCGAGCCTAACTATGGCTACACCTTC. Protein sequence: CASSPNYAEPNYGYTF. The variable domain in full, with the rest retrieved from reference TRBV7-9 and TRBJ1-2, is DTGVSQNPRHKITKRGQNVTFRCDPISEHNRLYWYRQTLGQGPEFLTYFQNEAQLEKSRLLSDRFSAERPKGSFSTLEIQRTEQGDSAMYLCASSPNYAEPNYGYTFGSGTRLTVV.

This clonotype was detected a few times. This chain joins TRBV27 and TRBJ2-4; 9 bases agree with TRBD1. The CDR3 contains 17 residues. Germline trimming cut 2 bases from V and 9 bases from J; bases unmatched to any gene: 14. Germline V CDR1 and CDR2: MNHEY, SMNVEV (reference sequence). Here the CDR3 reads CASSLGRGTGFPPIQYF. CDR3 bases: TGTGCCAGCAGTTTAGGCCGGGGGACAGGGTTCCCACCCATTCAGTACTTC.

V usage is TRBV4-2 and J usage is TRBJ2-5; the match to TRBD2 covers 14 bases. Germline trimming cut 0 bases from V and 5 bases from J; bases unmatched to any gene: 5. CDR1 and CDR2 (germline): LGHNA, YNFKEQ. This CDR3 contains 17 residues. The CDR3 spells CASSQEGTSGSRETQYF. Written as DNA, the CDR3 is TGTGCCAGCAGCCAAGAGGGGACTAGCGGGAGTCGGGAGACCCAGTACTTC.

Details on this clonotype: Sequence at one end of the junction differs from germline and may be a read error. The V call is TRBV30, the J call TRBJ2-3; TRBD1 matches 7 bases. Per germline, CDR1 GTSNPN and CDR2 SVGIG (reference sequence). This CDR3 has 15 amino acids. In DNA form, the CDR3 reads TGTGCCTGGAGTGCCACAGGGGTCGGCACAGATACGCAATATTTT. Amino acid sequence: CAWSATGVGTDTQYF. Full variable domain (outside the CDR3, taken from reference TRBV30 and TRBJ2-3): SQTIHQWPATLVQPVGSPLSLECTVEGTSNPNLYWYRQAAGRGLQLLFYSVGIGQISSEVPQNLSASRPQDRQFILSSKKLLLSDSGFYLCAWSATGVGTDTQYFGPGTRLTVL.

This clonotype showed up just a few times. The CDR3 DNA reads as TGTGCCAGCAGCTTATTCGGGACTAGCGGCACAGATACGCAGTATTTT. Amino acid sequence: CASSLFGTSGTDTQYF. The gene calls are TRBV7-2 and TRBJ2-3; 10 bases match TRBD2. The CDR3 runs to 16 residues. Germline CDR1 reads SGHTA; CDR2 reads FQGNSA. Unmatched junction bases numbered 3, after V lost 2 bases and J lost 1 base.

The CDR3 reads CASSVGTVTYEQYF. CDR3 nucleotides: TGTGCCAGCAGCGTAGGGACAGTCACCTACGAGCAGTACTTC. The chain is built from TRBV9 and TRBJ2-7; D possibly corresponds to TRBD1 (6 bases). The ends were cut back, 0 bases at V and 2 bases at J, with 9 bases in the middle. The germline V gene has CDR1 SGDLS and CDR2 YYNGEE. The CDR3 contains 14 residues.

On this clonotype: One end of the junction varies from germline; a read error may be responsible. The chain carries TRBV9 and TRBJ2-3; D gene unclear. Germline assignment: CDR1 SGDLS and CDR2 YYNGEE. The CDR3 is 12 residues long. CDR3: CAGSVVADTQYF. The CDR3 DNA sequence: TGTGCCGGCAGCGTAGTAGCAGATACGCAGTATTTT.

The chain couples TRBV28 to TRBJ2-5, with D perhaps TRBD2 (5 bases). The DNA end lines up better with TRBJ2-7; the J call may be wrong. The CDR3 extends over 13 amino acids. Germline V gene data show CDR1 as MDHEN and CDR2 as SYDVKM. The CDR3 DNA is TGTGCCAGCAGCTGGACTGCCCCCAACGAGCAGTACTTC. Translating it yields CASSWTAPNEQYF.

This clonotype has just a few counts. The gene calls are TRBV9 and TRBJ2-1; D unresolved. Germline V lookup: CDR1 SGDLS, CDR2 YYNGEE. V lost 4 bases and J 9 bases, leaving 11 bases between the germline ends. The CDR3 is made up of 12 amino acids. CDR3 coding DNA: TGTGCCAGCAGCCCCCTGGTGGGTGAGCAGTTCTTC. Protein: CASSPLVGEQFF.

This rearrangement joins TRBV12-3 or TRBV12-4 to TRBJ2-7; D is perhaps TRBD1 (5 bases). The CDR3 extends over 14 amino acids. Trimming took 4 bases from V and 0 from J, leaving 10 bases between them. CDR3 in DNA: TGTGCCAGCAGTTACGACAGCTACTCCTACGAGCAGTACTTC. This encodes CASSYDSYSYEQYF.

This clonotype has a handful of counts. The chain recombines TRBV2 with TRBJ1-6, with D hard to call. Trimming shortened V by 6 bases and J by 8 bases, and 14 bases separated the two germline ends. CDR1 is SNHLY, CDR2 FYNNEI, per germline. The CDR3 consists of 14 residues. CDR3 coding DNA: TGTGCCAGCAGACCGACCTCTGGGTATTCACCCCTCCACTTT. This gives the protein CASRPTSGYSPLHF.

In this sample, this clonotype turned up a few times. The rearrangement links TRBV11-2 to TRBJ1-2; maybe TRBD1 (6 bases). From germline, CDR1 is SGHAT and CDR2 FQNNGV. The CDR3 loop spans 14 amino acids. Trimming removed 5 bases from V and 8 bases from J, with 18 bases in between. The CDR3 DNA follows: TGTGCCAGCAGCCAACAGGGATTTTCGGGGGGCTACACCTTC. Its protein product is CASSQQGFSGGYTF.

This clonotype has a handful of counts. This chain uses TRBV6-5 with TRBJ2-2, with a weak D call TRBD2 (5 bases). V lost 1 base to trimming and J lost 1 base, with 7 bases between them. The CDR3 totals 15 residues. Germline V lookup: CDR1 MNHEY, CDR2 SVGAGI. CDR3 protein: CASSYWGENTGELFF. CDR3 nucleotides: TGTGCCAGCAGTTACTGGGGAGAGAACACCGGGGAGCTGTTTTTT.

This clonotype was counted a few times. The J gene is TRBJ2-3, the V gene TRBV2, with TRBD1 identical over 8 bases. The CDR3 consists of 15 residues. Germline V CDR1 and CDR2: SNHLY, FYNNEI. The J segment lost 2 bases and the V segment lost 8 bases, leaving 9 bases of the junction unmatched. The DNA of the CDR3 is TGTGCCAGCGATGACCGGGACAGGCACACAGATACGCAGTATTTT. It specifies CASDDRDRHTDTQYF.

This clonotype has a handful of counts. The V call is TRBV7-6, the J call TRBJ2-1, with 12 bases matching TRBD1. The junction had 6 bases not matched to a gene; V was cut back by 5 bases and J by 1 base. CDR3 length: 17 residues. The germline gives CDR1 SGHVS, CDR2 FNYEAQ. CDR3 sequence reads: CASSAGTGGSSYNEQFF. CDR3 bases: TGTGCCAGCAGCGCCGGGACAGGGGGCAGTTCCTACAATGAGCAGTTCTTC.

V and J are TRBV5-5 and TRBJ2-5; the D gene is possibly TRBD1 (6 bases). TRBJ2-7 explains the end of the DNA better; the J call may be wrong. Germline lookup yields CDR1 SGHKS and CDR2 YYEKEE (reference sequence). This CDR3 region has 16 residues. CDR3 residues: CASSFPTGKVTYEQYF. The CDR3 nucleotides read TGTGCCAGCAGCTTTCCAACAGGGAAAGTCACCTACGAGCAGTACTTC.

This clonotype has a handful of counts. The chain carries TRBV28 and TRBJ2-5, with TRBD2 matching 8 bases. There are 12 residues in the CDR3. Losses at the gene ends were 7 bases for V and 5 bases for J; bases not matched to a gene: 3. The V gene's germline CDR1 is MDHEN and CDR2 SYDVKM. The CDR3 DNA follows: TGTGCCAGCAAGAGCGGGAGCGAGACCCAGTACTTC. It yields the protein CASKSGSETQYF.

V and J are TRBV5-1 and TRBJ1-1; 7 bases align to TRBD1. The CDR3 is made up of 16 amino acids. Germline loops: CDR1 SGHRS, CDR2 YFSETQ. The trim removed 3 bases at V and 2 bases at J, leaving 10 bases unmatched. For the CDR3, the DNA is TGCGCCAGCAGCTACCGGGACAGAAGTATTAACACTGAAGCTTTCTTT. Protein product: CASSYRDRSINTEAFF.

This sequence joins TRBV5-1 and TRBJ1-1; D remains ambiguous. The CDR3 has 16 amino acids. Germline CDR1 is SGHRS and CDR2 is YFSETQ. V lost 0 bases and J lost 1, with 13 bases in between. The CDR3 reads CASSLGSARANTEAFF. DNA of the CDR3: TGCGCCAGCAGCTTGGGGTCGGCGCGGGCGAACACTGAAGCTTTCTTT. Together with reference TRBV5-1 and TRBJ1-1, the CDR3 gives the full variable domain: KAGVTQTPRYLIKTRGQQVTLSCSPISGHRSVSWYQQTPGQGLQFLFEYFSETQRNKGNFPGRFSGRQFSNSRSEMNVSTLELGDSALYLCASSLGSARANTEAFFGQGTRLTVV.

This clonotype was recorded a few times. CDR3 bases: TGCAGTGCTAGAGCGTTGTCGACCGACGAGCAGTACTTC. It yields the protein CSARALSTDEQYF. The gene calls are TRBV20-1 and TRBJ2-7; D gene unclear. Germline V gives CDR1 DFQATT, CDR2 SNEGSKA (reference sequence). This CDR3 contains 13 residues. V lost 1 base and J 5 bases, leaving 12 bases between the germline ends.

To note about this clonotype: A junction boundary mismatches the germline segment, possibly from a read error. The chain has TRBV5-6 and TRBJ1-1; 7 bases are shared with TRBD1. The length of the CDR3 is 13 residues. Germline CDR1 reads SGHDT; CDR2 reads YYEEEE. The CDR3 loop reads CASSPTGNTGAFF. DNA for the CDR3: TGTGCCAGCAGCCCGACAGGGAACACTGGAGCTTTCTTT.

In DNA form, the CDR3 reads TGTGCCAGCAGTCGACGACAGGGGGTTGCGAGGAACACTGAAGCTTTCTTT. Translated, it gives CASSRRQGVARNTEAFF. This rearrangement joins TRBV6-5 to TRBJ1-1; 9 bases agree with TRBD1. J lost 1 base, V lost 5 bases, and 11 bases had no gene match. CDR1 is MNHEY and CDR2 is SVGAGI in the germline V gene. There are 17 residues in the CDR3.

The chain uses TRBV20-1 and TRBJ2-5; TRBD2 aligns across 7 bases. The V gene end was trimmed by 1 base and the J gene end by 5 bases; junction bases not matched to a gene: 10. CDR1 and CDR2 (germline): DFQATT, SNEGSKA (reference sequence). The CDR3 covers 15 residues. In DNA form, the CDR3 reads TGCAGTGCTAGAGCGGCCGGACTAGGGCGGGAGACCCAGTACTTC. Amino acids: CSARAAGLGRETQYF.

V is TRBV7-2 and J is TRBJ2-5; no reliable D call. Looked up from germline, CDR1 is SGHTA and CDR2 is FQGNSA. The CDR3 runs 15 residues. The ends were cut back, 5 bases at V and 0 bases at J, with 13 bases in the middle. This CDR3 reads CASSRHSSYQETQYF. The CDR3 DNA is TGTGCCAGCAGCCGACATTCTTCGTACCAAGAGACCCAGTACTTC.

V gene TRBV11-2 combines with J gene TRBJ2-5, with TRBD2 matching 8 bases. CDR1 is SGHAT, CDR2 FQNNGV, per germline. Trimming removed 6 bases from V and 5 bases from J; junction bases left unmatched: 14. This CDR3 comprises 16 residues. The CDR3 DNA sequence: TGTGCCAGCAGTCATCCAGGTGCGGGGGGCGCTGAGACCCAGTACTTC. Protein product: CASSHPGAGGAETQYF. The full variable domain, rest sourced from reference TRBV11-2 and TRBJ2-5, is EAGVAQSPRYKIIEKRQSVAFWCNPISGHATLYWYQQILGQGPKLLIQFQNNGVVDDSQLPKDRFSAERLKGVDSTLKIQPAKLEDSAVYLCASSHPGAGGAETQYFGPGTRLLVL.

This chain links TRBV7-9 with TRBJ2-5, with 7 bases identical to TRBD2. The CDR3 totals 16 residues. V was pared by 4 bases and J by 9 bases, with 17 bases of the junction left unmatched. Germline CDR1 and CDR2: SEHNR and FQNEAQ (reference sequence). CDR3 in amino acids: CASSSPLADSRGAQYF. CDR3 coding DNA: TGTGCCAGCAGCTCCCCCCTAGCCGACTCCCGGGGGGCCCAGTACTTC. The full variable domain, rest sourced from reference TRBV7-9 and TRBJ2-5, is DTGVSQNPRHKITKRGQNVTFRCDPISEHNRLYWYRQTLGQGPEFLTYFQNEAQLEKSRLLSDRFSAERPKGSFSTLEIQRTEQGDSAMYLCASSSPLADSRGAQYFGPGTRLLVL.

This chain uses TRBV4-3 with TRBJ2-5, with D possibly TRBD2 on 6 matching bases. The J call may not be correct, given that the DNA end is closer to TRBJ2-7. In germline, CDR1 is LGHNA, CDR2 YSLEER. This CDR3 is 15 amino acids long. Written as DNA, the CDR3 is TGCGCCAGCAGCCAAGATCCAGCGGGCGGGAACGAGCAGTACTTC. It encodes CASSQDPAGGNEQYF.